The 22 T cell receptor beta chains reported below all come from one sample, sequenced in a study of PD-1 blockade in classical Hodgkin lymphoma. Relapses following autologous stem cell transplantation were seen in all patients, with brentuximab vedotin exposure varying. The study purified CD4+ T cells from thawed PBMCs using magnetic negative selection. TCRdb's copy holds only in-frame clones and misses some; the assay was immunoSEQ multiplex PCR. Of 30,000 to 40,000 clones listed, around nine tenths are singletons. The source material was CD4+ T cells from blood, sampled at baseline. The receptor source for this set is a human donor with classical Hodgkin lymphoma.

V usage is TRBV29-1 and J usage is TRBJ1-3; 7 bases are shared with TRBD1. This CDR3 has 13 residues. Germline lookup yields CDR1 SQVTM and CDR2 ANQGSEA. The J segment lost 3 bases and the V segment lost 8 bases, leaving 7 bases of the junction unmatched. The CDR3 region is CSCRTGVGNTIYF. In DNA form, the CDR3 reads TGCAGCTGCCGAACAGGGGTTGGAAACACCATATATTTT.

The J gene is TRBJ2-3, the V gene TRBV5-1; no reliable D call. Looked up from germline, CDR1 is SGHRS and CDR2 is YFSETQ. Trimming removed 4 bases at V and 2 bases at J, with 11 bases between. The length of the CDR3 is 14 residues. The CDR3 region has the DNA TGCGCCAGCAGCCCCCAGCAAGACACAGATACGCAGTATTTT. Residues: CASSPQQDTDTQYF.

The DNA of the CDR3 is TGCGCCAGCAGGCCCACAGGGAACAGCAATCAGCCCCAGCATTTT. Its protein is CASRPTGNSNQPQHF. The chain links TRBV5-1 to TRBJ1-5; D possibly corresponds to TRBD1 (6 bases). The CDR3 extends over 15 amino acids. V was cut by 5 bases and J by 1 base, with 13 bases left in between. From germline, CDR1 is SGHRS and CDR2 YFSETQ.

DNA for the CDR3: TGTGCCAGCAGTGAGCAGAAGGGAAATCAGCCCCAGCATTTT. This translates into CASSEQKGNQPQHF. The rearrangement uses TRBV6-1 and TRBJ1-5; D unclear. The ends were cut back, 3 bases at V and 4 bases at J, with 10 bases in the middle. The CDR3 is 14 amino acids. Germline V CDR1 and CDR2: MNHNS, SASEGT.

This clone was counted between two and nine times. The chain links TRBV19 to TRBJ1-4; D remains unclear. The germline V gene has CDR1 LNHDA and CDR2 SQIVND (reference sequence). Trimming stripped 3 bases from V and 0 bases from J, with 8 bases between. The CDR3 consists of 15 residues. CDR3 nucleotide sequence: TGTGCCAGTAGTATTCGCGTTGCAACTAATGAAAAACTGTTTTTT. Its translation: CASSIRVATNEKLFF.

The chain recombines TRBV25-1 with TRBJ1-1; the match to TRBD1 covers 10 bases. The CDR3 consists of 15 residues. From germline, CDR1 is MGHDK and CDR2 SYGVNS. J gave up 2 bases and V 3 bases, and 3 bases lay outside the gene matches. CDR3 coding DNA: TGTGCCAGCAGTGATGGACAGGGGGTTAACACTGAAGCTTTCTTT. Protein sequence: CASSDGQGVNTEAFF.

CDR3 bases: TGTGCCGGAAATCAGGGAACGAACACTGAAGCTTTCTTT. It is translated as CAGNQGTNTEAFF. The rearrangement uses TRBV27 and TRBJ1-1, with D possibly being TRBD1 (5 bases). The CDR3 length is 13 residues. CDR1 and CDR2 from the germline V gene are MNHEY and SMNVEV (reference sequence). Trimming stripped 11 bases from V and 1 base from J, with 14 bases between.

This chain uses TRBV5-4 with TRBJ2-2; the D is unclear. The CDR3 covers 12 residues. The V gene's germline CDR1 is SGHNT and CDR2 YYREEE (reference sequence). Trimming shortened V by 4 bases and J by 4 bases, and 5 bases separated the two germline ends. This CDR3 reads CASSRSTGELFF. The CDR3 DNA reads TGTGCCAGCAGCAGAAGCACCGGGGAGCTGTTTTTT. The whole variable domain, remainder taken from reference TRBV5-4 and TRBJ2-2, is ETGVTQSPTHLIKTRGQQVTLRCSSQSGHNTVSWYQQALGQGPQFIFQYYREEENGRGNFPPRFSGLQFPNYSSELNVNALELDDSALYLCASSRSTGELFFGEGSRLTVL.

This sequence joins TRBV19 and TRBJ1-5, with D possibly being TRBD1 (5 bases). Germline CDR1 reads LNHDA; CDR2 reads SQIVND (reference sequence). This CDR3 has 15 amino acids. Trimming cost V 7 bases and J 0 bases, with 13 bases left between them. CDR3 sequence: CASTKRRDSNQPQHF. CDR3 bases: TGTGCCAGTACCAAGCGCAGGGATAGCAATCAGCCCCAGCATTTT.

J is TRBJ1-2 and V is TRBV28; 8 bases are shared with TRBD1. J gave up 3 bases and V 5 bases, and 8 bases lay outside the gene matches. CDR3 length: 15 residues. Germline V CDR1 and CDR2: MDHEN, SYDVKM. CDR3 amino acids: CASSPQTGDYYGYTF. Here the CDR3 DNA reads TGTGCCAGCAGTCCCCAGACAGGGGACTACTATGGCTACACCTTC.

The chain is built from TRBV5-1 and TRBJ2-5; 7 bases map to TRBD1. Germline values: CDR1 SGHRS, CDR2 YFSETQ. The CDR3 totals 14 residues. The trim removed 4 bases at V and 2 bases at J, leaving 5 bases unmatched. The CDR3, as DNA: TGCGCCAGCAGCCCCCGACAGGGTCAAGAGACCCAGTACTTC. This encodes CASSPRQGQETQYF.

The chain carries TRBV28 and TRBJ2-2; perhaps TRBD1 as D (6 bases). Germline V CDR1 and CDR2: MDHEN, SYDVKM. The CDR3 contains 17 residues. With 5 bases removed from V and 2 bases from J, the gap between germline ends came to 18 bases. The chain's CDR3 is CASSAPTGLHNTGELFF. The CDR3 region has the DNA TGTGCCAGCAGTGCCCCCACAGGGTTGCATAACACCGGGGAGCTGTTTTTT.

The CDR3 sequence is CASSYGARTEAFF. The CDR3 DNA is TGTGCCAGCAGTTATGGGGCGCGCACTGAAGCTTTCTTT. The chain joins TRBV6-5 to TRBJ1-1, with a possible D match to TRBD1 (5 bases). Per germline, CDR1 MNHEY and CDR2 SVGAGI. The germline V and J ends were trimmed by 3 bases and 4 bases, with 9 bases remaining between them. The CDR3 length is 13 residues.

This clone came up a few times. V gene TRBV10-2 combines with J gene TRBJ1-5, with a tentative D call TRBD1 (5 bases). With 0 bases removed from V and 5 bases from J, the gap between germline ends came to 11 bases. The CDR3 has 15 amino acids. Germline CDR1 WSHSY, CDR2 SAAADI. The CDR3 spells CASSESGGRYQPQHF. The CDR3 nucleotides read TGCGCCAGCAGTGAGTCCGGGGGACGATATCAGCCCCAGCATTTT.

The gene calls are TRBV7-2 and TRBJ2-7, with TRBD1 matching 8 bases. CDR3 length: 15 residues. The germline V gene encodes CDR1 SGHTA and CDR2 FQGNSA. The trim removed 0 bases at V and 2 bases at J, leaving 3 bases unmatched. As DNA, the CDR3 is TGTGCCAGCAGCTTAGCCGGGACAGGAGCCTACGAGCAGTACTTC. Amino acid sequence: CASSLAGTGAYEQYF.

The V call is TRBV6-6, the J call TRBJ2-2; the D gene could be TRBD1 or TRBD2 (5 bases each). The CDR3 sequence is 15 residues long. Per germline, CDR1 MNHNY and CDR2 SVGAGI (reference sequence). V shed 8 bases and J shed 1 base, with 14 bases lying between them. The CDR3 region is CASSGRAENTGELFF. The CDR3 DNA is TGTGCCAGCTCGGGGCGGGCAGAGAACACCGGGGAGCTGTTTTTT.

This rearrangement joins TRBV11-1 to TRBJ1-1; D gene unclear. The CDR3 runs 13 residues. From germline, CDR1 is SGHAT and CDR2 FQDESV (reference sequence). The V and J ends lost 5 bases and 6 bases respectively, with 13 bases between them. CDR3: CASSPEGLAEAFF. As DNA, the CDR3 is TGTGCCAGCAGCCCCGAGGGCCTGGCTGAAGCTTTCTTT.

The J gene is TRBJ2-1, the V gene TRBV19; no firm D call. The germline V gene encodes CDR1 LNHDA and CDR2 SQIVND (reference sequence). The V end lost 3 bases, the J end lost 10 bases, and 7 bases lay between the germline ends. CDR3 length equals 11 residues. CDR3 coding DNA: TGTGCCAGTAGTATCTTGGGGGAGCAGTTCTTC. As protein: CASSILGEQFF.

The rearrangement joins TRBV11-2 to TRBJ2-6; the D gene is possibly TRBD1 (6 bases). The CDR3 has 15 amino acids. Trimming shortened V by 9 bases and J by 0 bases, and 12 bases separated the two germline ends. Looked up from germline, CDR1 is SGHAT and CDR2 is FQNNGV. CDR3 sequence (DNA): TGTGCCAGTACACGGACAGTCTCTGGGGCCAACGTCCTGACTTTC. This encodes CASTRTVSGANVLTF. Variable domain in full (rest from reference TRBV11-2 and TRBJ2-6): EAGVAQSPRYKIIEKRQSVAFWCNPISGHATLYWYQQILGQGPKLLIQFQNNGVVDDSQLPKDRFSAERLKGVDSTLKIQPAKLEDSAVYLCASTRTVSGANVLTFGAGSRLTVL.

V is TRBV10-3 and J is TRBJ2-1; D might be TRBD1 or TRBD2, each matching 6 bases. Germline assignment: CDR1 ENHRY and CDR2 SYGVKD. Trimming left V 0 bases short and J 5 bases short, with 14 bases between. This CDR3 contains 16 residues. The CDR3 loop reads CAISESRGTGDNEQFF. CDR3 coding DNA: TGTGCCATCAGTGAGTCGAGGGGGACTGGAGACAATGAGCAGTTCTTC.

This clone was observed once. The rearrangement links TRBV30 to TRBJ2-7, with D unresolved. The V and J ends lost 3 bases and 2 bases respectively, with 14 bases between them. Looked up from germline, CDR1 is GTSNPN and CDR2 is SVGIG (reference sequence). CDR3 length equals 14 residues. This chain's CDR3 is CAWSEGSLTYEQYF. DNA of the CDR3: TGTGCCTGGAGCGAAGGGTCGCTTACCTACGAGCAGTACTTC.

J is TRBJ1-1 and V is TRBV6-5; D is possibly TRBD1 (6 bases). Germline-derived CDR1 and CDR2 are MNHEY and SVGAGI. V lost 6 bases to trimming and J lost 6 bases, with 14 bases between them. CDR3 length: 13 amino acids. The CDR3 DNA is TGTGCCAGCAGCCGAACAGGGTACGCTGAAGCTTTCTTT. It yields the protein CASSRTGYAEAFF.